Included here is one T cell receptor (beta chain) sequence, with context. Antigen: not known. TCRdb reanalysed the reads using MiXCR and keeps one entry per CDR3 protein. This table has 680,000 or so distinct CDR3 sequences, around 32% appearing once. The data were taken from a study of T cell repertoires in cytomegalovirus infection. V lost 5 bases and J lost 4, with 15 bases in between. Germline CDR1 is SGHAT and CDR2 is FQNNGV. This CDR3 spans 14 amino acids. The V and J genes are TRBV11-2 and TRBJ2-7; tentatively, D is TRBD1 (5 bases). The sample was cultured PBMCs, taken from culture after CMV antigen stimulation. This sequence originates from a human donor in good health (CMV status not recorded). Some clones in this sample may be carry-over from other donors' samples. Written as DNA, the CDR3 is TGTGCCAGCAGCACCCCCCCGACAGCTTACGAGCAGTACTTC. This sequence encodes CASSTPPTAYEQYF.